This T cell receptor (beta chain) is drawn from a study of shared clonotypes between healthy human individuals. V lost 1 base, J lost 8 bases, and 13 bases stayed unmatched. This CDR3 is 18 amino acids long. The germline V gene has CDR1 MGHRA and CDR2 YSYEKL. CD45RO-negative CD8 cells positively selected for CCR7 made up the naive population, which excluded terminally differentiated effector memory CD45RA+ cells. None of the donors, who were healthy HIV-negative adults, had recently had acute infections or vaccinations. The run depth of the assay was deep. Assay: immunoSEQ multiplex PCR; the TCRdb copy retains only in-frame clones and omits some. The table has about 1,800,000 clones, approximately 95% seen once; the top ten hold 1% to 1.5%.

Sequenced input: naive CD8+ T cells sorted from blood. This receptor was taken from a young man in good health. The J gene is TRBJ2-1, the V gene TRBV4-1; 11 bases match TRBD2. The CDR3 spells CASSQVFTSGGPLDEQFF. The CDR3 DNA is TGCGCCAGCAGCCAAGTTTTTACTAGCGGGGGCCCATTGGATGAGCAGTTCTTC.